These 2 T cell receptor beta chains share one sample of origin, sequenced in a study of blood T cell repertoires in COVID-19. The protocol was immunoSEQ multiplex PCR, while the TCRdb copy is restricted to in-frame clones and leaves out a portion. The profile shows 250,000 to 400,000 clones, approximately 88% of them singletons. The sequenced sample consisted of PBMCs or T cells enriched from blood (not recorded which). The source is a man in his fifties or sixties who had recovered from COVID-19.

The chain is built from TRBV14 and TRBJ1-1; 8 nucleotides align to TRBD1. Germline CDR1 reads SGHDN; CDR2 reads FVKESK. The CDR3 runs 14 residues. The ends lost 4 bases at V and 9 bases at J; junction bases unmatched: 10. The CDR3 protein is CASSLLGQGAKAFF. CDR3 bases: TGTGCCAGCAGCCTCTTAGGCCAGGGGGCGAAAGCTTTCTTT. Full variable domain (missing parts from reference TRBV14 and TRBJ1-1): EAGVTQFPSHSVIEKGQTVTLRCDPISGHDNLYWYRRVMGKEIKFLLHFVKESKQDESGMPNNRFLAERTGGTYSTLKVQPAELEDSGVYFCASSLLGQGAKAFFGQGTRLTVV.

As concerns this clone: In the same sample, other DNA sequences code for this CDR3. V and J are TRBV28 and TRBJ2-1, with D possibly TRBD2 on 6 matching bases. Germline V CDR1 and CDR2: MDHEN, SYDVKM. Trimming took off 3 bases at V and 0 bases at J, with 9 bases between the two ends. CDR3 size: 15 residues. DNA of the CDR3: TGTGCCAGCAGTTTCGGGGGTAGCTCCTACAATGAGCAGTTCTTC. This codes for CASSFGGSSYNEQFF.